The clone carrying this TCR beta chain was seen a handful of times. The sample comes from a study of blood T cells in healthy people across ages. Together with a sample-barcoded 5' primer, a J-beta primer mix was included in a second PCR lasting 7 to 11 cycles. One entry per CDR3 protein, called by TCRdb with MiXCR from the 5' RACE reads. The table shows about 1.8 million distinct CDR3 sequences, with 49% occurring only once. Per the germline V gene, CDR1 is SGHTA and CDR2 is FQGNSA. The CDR3 is 14 amino acids. With 2 bases removed from V and 2 bases from J, the gap between germline ends came to 10 bases.

This chain uses TRBV7-2 with TRBJ2-7; D may be TRBD1 (5 bases). The sequencing input was blood. The TCR sequence derives from a woman aged 40 to 50 in good health. The CDR3 bases are TGTGCCAGCAGCTTACGAGGACAAACCTACGAGCAGTACTTC. This sequence encodes CASSLRGQTYEQYF. Full variable domain (remainder filled in from reference TRBV7-2 and TRBJ2-7): GAGVSQSPSNKVTEKGKDVELRCDPISGHTALYWYRQSLGQGLEFLIYFQGNSAPDKSGLPSDRFSAERTGGSVSTLTIQRTQQEDSAVYLCASSLRGQTYEQYFGPGTRLTVT.